The 7 T cell receptor beta chains in this list originate from one sample, sequenced in a study of vaccination and CD4 T cells after COVID-19. No antigen has been identified for these receptors. The Oncomine TCR Beta short-read assay sequenced DNA from cultured CD4+ T cells. From the PCR reads, TCRdb called clonotypes with MiXCR, one entry per CDR3 protein. This table has 20,000 to 25,000 distinct CDR3 sequences, 50% to 65% appearing once. The treatment is: roughly 10-day PBMC culture with coronavirus spike peptide pools or control peptides (ViraFEST assay). The sequenced material came from CD4+ T cells from blood, cultured in vitro. Receptor source: a human donor who had recovered from COVID-19.

The sample holds a few counts of this clonotype. CDR3 loop: CATSRAGTAHAREQFF. The CDR3 coding sequence is TGTGCCACCAGCAGAGCCGGGACAGCTCACGCCCGCGAGCAGTTCTTC. This chain uses TRBV15 with TRBJ2-1; 7 bases align to TRBD1. The V gene's germline CDR1 is LNHNV and CDR2 YYDKDF (reference sequence). This CDR3 is 16 amino acids long. J was trimmed by 10 bases and V by 1 base; bases with no gene match: 13.

This clonotype was found a few times. This chain uses TRBV19 with TRBJ1-1; D is perhaps TRBD1 (5 bases). Germline-derived CDR1 and CDR2 are LNHDA and SQIVND (reference sequence). CDR3 size: 14 residues. V shed 3 bases and J shed 1 base, with 9 bases lying between them. CDR3 sequence reads: CASSINGQNTEAFF. CDR3 in DNA: TGTGCCAGTAGTATTAATGGACAGAACACTGAAGCTTTCTTT.

This clonotype came up a few times. The chain is built from TRBV7-9 and TRBJ1-6, with a possible D match to TRBD1 (6 bases). V lost 5 bases and J 8 bases, leaving 16 bases between the germline ends. The V gene's germline CDR1 is SEHNR and CDR2 FQNEAQ (reference sequence). This CDR3 spans 15 amino acids. CDR3 loop: CASSPSTHRDSPLHF. In nucleotides, the CDR3 is TGTGCCAGCAGCCCATCAACCCACAGGGATTCACCCCTCCACTTT.

This chain links TRBV24-1 with TRBJ2-1; D is uncertain. The CDR3 covers 11 residues. With 9 bases removed from V and 10 bases from J, the gap between germline ends came to 12 bases. Germline V lookup: CDR1 KGHDR, CDR2 SFDVKD. The CDR3 loop reads CATAQEGEQFF. The CDR3 DNA reads as TGTGCCACCGCTCAAGAAGGAGAGCAGTTCTTC.

The V call is TRBV18, the J call TRBJ2-2; D possibly corresponds to TRBD2 (5 bases). This CDR3 is built from 16 residues. The germline gives CDR1 KGHSH, CDR2 LQKENI. V lost 2 bases and J 0 bases, leaving 10 bases between the germline ends. This CDR3 is CASSPNGDANTGELFF. DNA for the CDR3: TGTGCCAGCTCACCAAACGGGGATGCGAACACCGGGGAGCTGTTTTTT.

The J gene is TRBJ2-2, the V gene TRBV20-1; the D gene is possibly TRBD1 (6 bases). CDR3 length: 14 residues. Trimming removed 5 bases at V and 14 bases at J, with 24 bases between. CDR1 and CDR2 (germline): DFQATT, SNEGSKA (reference sequence). CDR3 bases: TGCAGTGCTGTTCCGGGACCCCCAACAGGGAATCTGTTTTTT. Translation gives CSAVPGPPTGNLFF.

Regarding this clonotype: Sequence at one end of the junction differs from germline and may be a read error. This rearrangement joins TRBV30 to TRBJ1-5; D uncertain. This CDR3 has 13 residues. Germline V gene sequence: CDR1 GTSNPN, CDR2 SVGIG (reference sequence). CDR3 in DNA: TGTGCCTGGAGTCGGGGTCTAGAGCAGCTCCAGCATTTT. Amino acid sequence: CAWSRGLEQLQHF.